This T cell receptor (beta chain) is from a study of cytomegalovirus exposure and HLA in healthy donors (dated by TCRdb to 2016 to 2017). Regarding the complete study: A later analysis indicated that the 90 to 150 validation repertoires were generated on the platform also employed for the approximately 700 repertoires of the first cohort. The study aimed to test whether cataloging public T cell receptors could reveal signatures of past pathogen exposure. Along with the roughly 670-subject first cohort, a separate validation cohort of over a hundred different subjects was used. To predict cytomegalovirus infection status, the study combined high-throughput TCR immunosequencing, statistical association of individual TCRs with disease status, and machine learning. What the study reported, not specific to this receptor: A total of 150 to 200 TCR beta chains were listed by the study as associated with cytomegalovirus. According to the authors, the approach could potentially be generalized to other disease states and immunological phenotypes. Across donors, most TCR sequences were observed very rarely, whereas some public TCRs were present in many individuals. The validation cohort had no HLA typing available for a later analysis, so co-occurrence within that cohort was assessed over all 130 or so repertoires. In vitro tests confirmed that a few of the cytomegalovirus-associated TCR beta chains recognize cytomegalovirus antigens. The classifier was reported to diagnose cytomegalovirus status with high specificity and sensitivity in both the original cohort and the validation cohort. In a later analysis, TCRs clustered in the first cohort were found to also tend to co-occur in the approximately 110 validation repertoires, with 94% of cluster scores above 0.

Preparation of the library involved the immunoSEQ multiplex PCR assay. In the authors' own workflow: A statistical classification framework was built to diagnose cytomegalovirus status from the catalog of TCR beta chain sequences. The immuneACCESS repertoire file appears here via TCRdb, limited to in-frame rearrangements. These files lack a portion of the clones; in checked studies, under half of the deficit traces to unresolved V genes, and the cause of the others is not known. The DNA gave D and trimming, while V, J and clone size come from that table. Present in this sample are 65,000 to 90,000 clones, approximately 90% of which were seen just once. Of the sample, 3.5% to 4% is held by the ten largest clones. Details on this clone: There is no known antigen for this receptor. No base-level quality is on record; no much larger clone is a single base apart.

Donors formed part of the validation cohort, which comprised fewer than 150 subjects and was distinct from the first cohort of 666 subjects. Relative to germline, V is 11 bases shorter and J is 2 bases shorter, with 16 bases between their ends. Counted from cysteine to phenylalanine, this CDR3 has 13 amino acids. The only DNA kept is the CDR3, 39 bases in frame from the first base. Per the germline V gene, SNHLY is the CDR1 and FYNNEI is the CDR2. This clonotype was sampled from a woman aged 18 to 35 in good health and CMV-seropositive. The V gene is TRBV2 and the J gene is TRBJ2-7; tentative D gene TRBD2, with 7 bases matching. The sequencing input was PBMCs. CDR3 loop: CAARLGGPYEQYF. The DNA sequence is given as TGTGCCGCCCGTCTGGGGGGGCCCTACGAGCAGTACTTC.